The 21 T cell receptor beta chains below come from one sample, sequenced in a study of shared clonotypes between healthy human individuals. Naive CD8 cells were CD45RO-negative, positively selected for CCR7, excluding terminally differentiated effector memory CD45RA+ cells. Only in-frame clones appear in the TCRdb table, and some are missing; sequencing was by immunoSEQ multiplex PCR. Counted here are roughly 600,000 clones, roughly 98% occurring once; the ten biggest clones make up approximately 0.3%. Sample: naive CD8+ T cells sorted from blood. The receptor source for this set is a man aged 25 to 45 in good health.

The J gene is TRBJ1-2, the V gene TRBV7-8; the D is unclear. With 0 bases removed from V and 8 bases from J, the gap between germline ends came to 16 bases. The CDR3 extends over 15 amino acids. Germline loops: CDR1 SGHVS, CDR2 FQNEAQ. The CDR3 nucleotides are TGTGCCAGCAGCTTAGCTCAGGACTCAGCACCAGGCTACACCTTC. This sequence encodes CASSLAQDSAPGYTF.

The V call is TRBV7-6, the J call TRBJ1-1; 9 bases line up with TRBD1. The CDR3 runs to 17 residues. CDR1 and CDR2 from the germline V gene are SGHVS and FNYEAQ. With V trimmed by 3 bases and J by 2 bases, 10 bases remained unmatched. The CDR3 is CASSFGTGPWENTEAFF. The CDR3, as DNA: TGTGCCAGCAGCTTTGGGACAGGGCCGTGGGAAAACACTGAAGCTTTCTTT.

The CDR3 here is CASSFDWGSPYEQYF. DNA for the CDR3: TGCGCCAGCAGCTTTGACTGGGGGTCTCCCTACGAGCAGTACTTC. This chain uses TRBV5-1 with TRBJ2-7; D may correspond to TRBD1 or TRBD2 (5 bases each). V gave up 2 bases and J gave up 2 bases, with 14 bases separating them. The CDR3 has 15 residues. CDR1 is SGHRS, CDR2 YFSETQ, per germline.

J is TRBJ2-7 and V is TRBV27; D remains unclear. CDR3 length: 14 amino acids. V was clipped by 5 bases and J by 5 bases, with 16 bases between them. The germline V gene has CDR1 MNHEY and CDR2 SMNVEV (reference sequence). The CDR3 DNA is TGTGCCAGCAGTCCACCACAAAGGAACCACGAGCAGTACTTC. Its translation is CASSPPQRNHEQYF.

The chain combines TRBV13 with TRBJ2-3; D perhaps matches TRBD2 (7 bases). V was shortened by 5 bases and J by 3 bases, with 24 bases between the two germline ends. There are 18 residues in the CDR3. CDR1 is PRHDT and CDR2 is FYEKMQ in the germline V gene (reference sequence). DNA of the CDR3: TGTGCCAGCAGCCGCCAAAAGACGGGCAGGGGAGGGACAGATACGCAGTATTTT. Translating it yields CASSRQKTGRGGTDTQYF.

The CDR3 spells CASSFDRVGDFGYTF. The CDR3 bases are TGTGCCAGCAGCTTCGACAGGGTTGGTGATTTTGGCTACACCTTC. The chain carries TRBV7-3 and TRBJ1-2; 7 bases match TRBD1. The J segment lost 7 bases and the V segment lost 3 bases, leaving 11 bases of the junction unmatched. Germline CDR1 is SGHTA and CDR2 is FQGTGA. The CDR3 extends over 15 amino acids.

The genes are TRBV29-1 and TRBJ1-1; perhaps TRBD1 as D (5 bases). Trimming pared 2 bases from V and 6 bases from J, leaving 10 bases between. Germline V gene lookup returns CDR1 SQVTM and CDR2 ANQGSEA. The CDR3 sequence is 12 residues long. CDR3 in amino acids: CSVERGGAEAFF. Written as DNA, the CDR3 is TGCAGCGTTGAAAGGGGCGGGGCTGAAGCTTTCTTT.

The V call is TRBV5-5, the J call TRBJ2-7; D is perhaps TRBD1 or TRBD2 (5 bases each). Germline CDR1 reads SGHKS; CDR2 reads YYEKEE (reference sequence). V dropped 3 bases and J dropped 5 bases, with 9 bases sitting between them. The CDR3 loop spans 12 amino acids. CDR3 region: CASSYGTNEQYF. CDR3 in DNA: TGTGCCAGCAGCTATGGGACGAACGAGCAGTACTTC.

The V gene is TRBV7-7, the J gene TRBJ2-2; 9 bases are a match to TRBD1. This CDR3 is 17 amino acids long. Looked up from germline, CDR1 is SSHAT and CDR2 is FNYEAQ (reference sequence). The V segment lost 5 bases and the J segment 3 bases; nucleotides outside the gene matches: 10. The CDR3 reads CASSPATGGAYTGELFF. The CDR3 DNA is TGTGCCAGCAGCCCGGCGACAGGGGGTGCTTACACCGGGGAGCTGTTTTTT.

The rearrangement joins TRBV18 to TRBJ1-2, with D possibly matching TRBD1 (5 bases). The V and J ends lost 4 bases and 3 bases respectively, with 9 bases between them. The CDR3 contains 13 residues. Germline CDR1 KGHSH, CDR2 LQKENI. The CDR3 nucleotides are TGTGCCAGCTCACACCAGGGTGACTATGGCTACACCTTC. Translated, it gives CASSHQGDYGYTF.

The genes are TRBV5-6 and TRBJ2-7; D gene unclear. The germline V gene has CDR1 SGHDT and CDR2 YYEEEE. The V and J ends lost 0 bases and 2 bases respectively, with 9 bases between them. The CDR3 runs 14 residues. CDR3 residues: CASSLGEVTYEQYF. In DNA, the CDR3 is TGTGCCAGCAGCTTGGGAGAAGTGACCTACGAGCAGTACTTC.

The chain employs TRBV11-3 and TRBJ2-3; perhaps TRBD1 as D (6 bases). The V and J ends lost 5 bases and 2 bases respectively, with 8 bases between them. The CDR3 runs 13 residues. Germline lookup yields CDR1 SGHNT and CDR2 YENEEA. CDR3 nucleotides: TGTGCCAGCAGCACAGGGTTCACAGATACGCAGTATTTT. Translating gives CASSTGFTDTQYF.

This chain connects TRBV7-9 to TRBJ1-3; D is unresolved. V was clipped by 0 bases and J by 15 bases, with 15 bases between them. The CDR3 totals 13 residues. The germline CDR1 and CDR2 sequences are SEHNR and FQNEAQ (reference sequence). CDR3 nucleotide sequence: TGTGCCAGCAGCTTAGCTCTGGCTCTCGGAGAATATTTT. Its protein is CASSLALALGEYF.

The gene calls are TRBV29-1 and TRBJ2-3, with D possibly matching TRBD2 (5 bases). Per germline, CDR1 SQVTM and CDR2 ANQGSEA. This CDR3 comprises 15 residues. The V end lost 6 bases, the J end lost 2 bases, and 18 bases lay between the germline ends. The CDR3 bases are TGCAGCGTGGCGGCTGGCGGGTACCCCACAGATACGCAGTATTTT. Its protein product is CSVAAGGYPTDTQYF.

V usage is TRBV14 and J usage is TRBJ2-2; 12 bases map to TRBD2. V dropped 4 bases and J dropped 6; count of bases not matched to a gene: 6. The CDR3 spans 16 residues. Germline-derived CDR1 and CDR2 are SGHDN and FVKESK. The CDR3 DNA reads as TGTGCCAGCAGCCGCAGTCTAGCGGGAGGGGCCGGGGAGCTGTTTTTT. Its protein is CASSRSLAGGAGELFF.

This chain links TRBV7-9 with TRBJ2-7; possible D gene TRBD2, 5 bases. With 1 base removed from V and 0 bases from J, the gap between germline ends came to 7 bases. This CDR3 is 14 amino acids long. Looked up from germline, CDR1 is SEHNR and CDR2 is FQNEAQ (reference sequence). The CDR3 sequence is CASSLVEDSYEQYF. Here the CDR3 DNA reads TGTGCCAGCAGCTTAGTGGAGGACTCCTACGAGCAGTACTTC.

This chain joins TRBV5-6 and TRBJ2-7; TRBD1 matches at 10 bases. The J segment lost 4 bases and the V segment lost 0 bases, leaving 1 base of the junction unmatched. Germline assignment: CDR1 SGHDT and CDR2 YYEEEE. CDR3 length: 14 amino acids. The CDR3 nucleotides are TGTGCCAGCAGCTTGGGACAGGGGGCTTACGAGCAGTACTTC. Translating gives CASSLGQGAYEQYF. Filled out from reference TRBV5-6 and TRBJ2-7, the complete variable domain reads DAGVTQSPTHLIKTRGQQVTLRCSPKSGHDTVSWYQQALGQGPQFIFQYYEEEERQRGNFPDRFSGHQFPNYSSELNVNALLLGDSALYLCASSLGQGAYEQYFGPGTRLTVT.

The chain couples TRBV18 to TRBJ2-3; 10 nucleotides line up with TRBD2. The J segment lost 3 bases and the V segment lost 3 bases, leaving 9 bases of the junction unmatched. The CDR3 spans 17 residues. Germline V lookup: CDR1 KGHSH, CDR2 LQKENI. CDR3 residues: CASSPQLLAGATDTQYF. As DNA, the CDR3 is TGTGCCAGCTCACCCCAACTTCTAGCGGGAGCTACAGATACGCAGTATTTT. The variable domain in full, with the rest retrieved from reference TRBV18 and TRBJ2-3, is NAGVMQNPRHLVRRRGQEARLRCSPMKGHSHVYWYRQLPEEGLKFMVYLQKENIIDESGMPKERFSAEFPKEGPSILRIQQVVRGDSAAYFCASSPQLLAGATDTQYFGPGTRLTVL.

This clone was counted a single time. CDR3 nucleotides: TGTGCCAGCAGCAGTATTGCTGAGCAGTTCTTC. This codes for CASSSIAEQFF. The chain is built from TRBV5-8 and TRBJ2-1; D gene uncertain. Trimming removed 4 bases at V and 9 bases at J, with 8 bases between. CDR3 length: 11 residues. Germline V gene lookup returns CDR1 SGHTS and CDR2 YDEGEE.

This clone was seen a few times. This chain links TRBV2 with TRBJ1-4; TRBD1 agrees at 9 bases. The CDR3 sequence is 12 residues long. The germline gives CDR1 SNHLY, CDR2 FYNNEI. The V segment lost 8 bases and the J segment 7 bases; nucleotides outside the gene matches: 2. CDR3 DNA: TGTGCCAGCCGGGACAGGGTTGAAAAACTGTTTTTT. It encodes CASRDRVEKLFF.

The chain recombines TRBV27 with TRBJ2-7; 10 bases line up with TRBD1. Germline CDR1 and CDR2: MNHEY and SMNVEV (reference sequence). This CDR3 spans 14 amino acids. V lost 5 bases to trimming and J lost 2 bases; unmatched junction nucleotides: 3. CDR3 DNA sequence: TGTGCCAGCAGTGCGGGACAGGGGACCTACGAGCAGTACTTC. Its protein product is CASSAGQGTYEQYF.